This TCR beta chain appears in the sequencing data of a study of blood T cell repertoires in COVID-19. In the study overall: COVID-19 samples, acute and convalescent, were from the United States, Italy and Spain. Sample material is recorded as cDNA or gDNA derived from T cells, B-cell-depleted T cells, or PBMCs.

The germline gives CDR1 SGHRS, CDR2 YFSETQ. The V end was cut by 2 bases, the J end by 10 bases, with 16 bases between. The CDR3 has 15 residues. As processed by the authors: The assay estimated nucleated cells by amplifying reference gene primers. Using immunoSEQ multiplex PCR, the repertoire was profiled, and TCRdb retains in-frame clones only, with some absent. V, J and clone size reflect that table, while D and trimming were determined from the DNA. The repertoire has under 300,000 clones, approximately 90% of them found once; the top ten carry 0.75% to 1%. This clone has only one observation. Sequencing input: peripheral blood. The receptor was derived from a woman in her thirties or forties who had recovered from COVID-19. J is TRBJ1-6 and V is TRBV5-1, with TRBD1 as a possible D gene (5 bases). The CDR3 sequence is CASSLGQGRNSPLHF. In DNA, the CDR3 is TGCGCCAGCAGCTTAGGGCAGGGTCGGAACTCACCCCTCCACTTT. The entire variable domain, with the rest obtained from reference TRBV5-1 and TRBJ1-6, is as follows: KAGVTQTPRYLIKTRGQQVTLSCSPISGHRSVSWYQQTPGQGLQFLFEYFSETQRNKGNFPGRFSGRQFSNSRSEMNVSTLELGDSALYLCASSLGQGRNSPLHFGNGTRLTVT.